The present T cell receptor beta chain was sequenced within a study of blood T cells in healthy people across ages (dated by TCRdb to between 2014 and 2017). General notes on the study: Template switching captured roughly one uniquely barcoded TCR beta cDNA molecule per two T cells in model experiments. Age-related changes in TCR beta repertoire diversity were measured in the study by deep sequencing normalized with unique cDNA molecular identifiers. Donors were grouped into four age groups: young (average approximately 16 years), middle-aged (39), aged (roughly 62) and long-lived (approximately 75). To avoid experimental bias, donors of different ages were distributed randomly across sequencing lanes. Two additional independent replicas of 1 million unique cDNA reads from the same blood draw were analyzed for two donors (one aged 18 to 30 and one aged 80 or older). Points the paper makes about the study in general: Estimates of total diversity based on one million sequenced T cells were regarded as lower bounds and as underestimates. Compared with the aged group, the long-lived group had more naive CD4+ T cells, fewer expanded clones and increased TCR diversity, suggesting age selection. There was a strong correlation between observed TCR beta diversity and the percentage of naive T cells measured by flow cytometry. Conclusive comparison of naive and antigen-experienced compartments was prevented by the profiling of bulk unsorted PBMCs. Observed TCR beta diversity per million T cells fell roughly linearly with age, and a significant reduction was already apparent by age roughly 40. Donor CMV infection status was unknown, potentially confounding age-related changes in expanded clonotypes.

The donors were some 39 Caucasian individuals from Russia, aged roughly 6 to 95 years, who were systemically healthy. Each donor gave approximately 9.3 milliliters of peripheral blood, collected into EDTA-treated Vacutainer tubes. PBMCs were isolated by Ficoll-Paque density-gradient centrifugation, with at least 6 million obtained per sample. Trizol reagent was used to extract total RNA from the PBMCs, yielding at least 6 micrograms per sample. Naive CD45RAhigh/CD27high T cell percentages were measured by flow cytometry on a PBMC aliquot from every donor. The CDR3 goes from the cysteine to the phenylalanine over 17 residues. The entry retains the CDR3 DNA only, 51 bases that are in frame from base 1. Trimming accounts for 0 bases at V and 4 bases at J, while the number of junction bases matched to no gene is 7. The germline V gene (reference sequence) gives CDR1 as LGHDT and CDR2 as YNNKEL. Receptor amplification or capture employed 5' RACE. Sequencing instrument: Illumina HiSeq 2500. A second PCR of 7 to 11 cycles was performed with a sample-barcoded 5' primer and a J-beta primer mix. Each TCR beta cDNA molecule received a unique molecular identifier from a template-switch 5' adaptor carrying 12 random nucleotides. Each sample yielded at least 2.5 million CDR3-containing paired-end reads. The Mint cDNA synthesis kit, primed by a TRBC-specific oligonucleotide, was used to synthesize first-strand cDNA from all RNA. Following uracil-DNA glycosylase treatment, a first 18-cycle PCR with universal primers M1SS and BC2_uni_R was performed on all cDNA. The paper's processing steps were these. Normalization of each sample was performed by random selection of 1 million high-quality reads, each carrying a distinct molecular identifier. Instead of being binned into consensus sequences, reads that shared molecular identifiers were thrown out. CDR3 identification, clonotype clustering and error correction used MiTCR with a Q25 quality threshold and the strictest error-elimination algorithm. A nonparametric unseen species model with Euler transformation was used to estimate a lower bound on total TCR beta diversity. Starting from the raw public reads, TCRdb applied fastp trimming at Q25, assembled clones with MiXCR and retained in-frame beta chains. When rows share a CDR3 protein, they turn into one entry using the most common DNA and genes. None of the V and J calls come from the authors' own analysis; TCRdb made them. The sample profile shows 800,000 or so distinct CDR3 sequences; approximately 67% of them were found once. The ten largest make up around a quarter of the sample.

This clonotype was seen a few times. Its antigen is currently not known. No clone much larger than this one lies a single base away; base qualities are absent. The clonotype was recovered from a man aged 30 to 45 in good health. The sample taken for sequencing was blood. The V gene is TRBV3-1 and the J gene is TRBJ2-1, with TRBD2 identical over 9 junction bases. Read as DNA, the sequence is TGTGCCAGCAGCCAAGATTTGCGGGGGGGCCTGTACAATGAGCAGTTCTTC. The translation is CASSQDLRGGLYNEQFF.